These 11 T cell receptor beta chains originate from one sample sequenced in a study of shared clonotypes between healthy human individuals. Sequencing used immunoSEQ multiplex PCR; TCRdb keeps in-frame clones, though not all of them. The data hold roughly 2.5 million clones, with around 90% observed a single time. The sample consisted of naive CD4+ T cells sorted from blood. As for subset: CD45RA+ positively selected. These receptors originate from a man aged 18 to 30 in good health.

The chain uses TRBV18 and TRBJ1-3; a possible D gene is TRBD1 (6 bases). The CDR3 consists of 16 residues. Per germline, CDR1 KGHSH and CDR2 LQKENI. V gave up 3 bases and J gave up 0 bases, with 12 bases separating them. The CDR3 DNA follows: TGTGCCAGCTCACCCAGGGGCGAAGTCTCTGGAAACACCATATATTTT. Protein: CASSPRGEVSGNTIYF.

CDR3 region: CASSSLGTSTDTQYF. The CDR3 DNA sequence: TGTGCCAGCAGTTCTCTCGGGACTAGCACAGATACGCAGTATTTT. The rearrangement joins TRBV6-5 to TRBJ2-3; TRBD2 might be the D (6 bases). V was pared by 4 bases and J by 0 bases, with 11 bases between. The CDR3 is made up of 15 amino acids. Germline values: CDR1 MNHEY, CDR2 SVGAGI.

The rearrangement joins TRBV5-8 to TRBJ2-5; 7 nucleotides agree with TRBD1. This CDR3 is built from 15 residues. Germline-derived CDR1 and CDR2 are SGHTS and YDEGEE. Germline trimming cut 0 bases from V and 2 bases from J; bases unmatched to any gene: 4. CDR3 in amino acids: CASSLGSRGQETQYF. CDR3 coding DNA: TGTGCCAGCAGCTTGGGTTCCAGGGGGCAAGAGACCCAGTACTTC.

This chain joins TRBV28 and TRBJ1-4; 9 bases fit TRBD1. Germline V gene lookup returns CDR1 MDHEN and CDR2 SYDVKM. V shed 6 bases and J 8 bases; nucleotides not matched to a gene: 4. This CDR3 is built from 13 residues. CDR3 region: CASRWTGEEKLFF. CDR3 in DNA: TGTGCCAGCAGGTGGACAGGGGAAGAAAAACTGTTTTTT.

CDR3 sequence: CASSAGGGNQPQHF. In nucleotides, the CDR3 is TGTGCCAGCAGCGCAGGGGGCGGGAATCAGCCCCAGCATTTT. The chain carries TRBV25-1 and TRBJ1-5; the match to TRBD1 covers 8 bases. The CDR3 has 14 residues. Germline V gives CDR1 MGHDK, CDR2 SYGVNS. The J segment lost 4 bases and the V segment lost 6 bases, leaving 5 bases of the junction unmatched. The full variable domain, rest sourced from reference TRBV25-1 and TRBJ1-5, is EADIYQTPRYLVIGTGKKITLECSQTMGHDKMYWYQQDPGMELHLIHYSYGVNSTEKGDLSSESTVSRIRTEHFPLTLESARPSHTSQYLCASSAGGGNQPQHFGDGTRLSIL.

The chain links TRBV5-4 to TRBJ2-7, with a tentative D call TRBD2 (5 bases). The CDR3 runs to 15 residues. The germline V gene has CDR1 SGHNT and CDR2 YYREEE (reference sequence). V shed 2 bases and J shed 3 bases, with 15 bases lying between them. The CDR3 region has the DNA TGTGCCAGCAGCTTATGGGTGAGTGGGAGCTACGAGCAGTACTTC. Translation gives CASSLWVSGSYEQYF.

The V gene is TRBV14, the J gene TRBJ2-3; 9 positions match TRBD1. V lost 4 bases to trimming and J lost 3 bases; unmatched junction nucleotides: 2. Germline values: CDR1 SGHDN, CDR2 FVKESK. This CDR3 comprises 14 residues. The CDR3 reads CASSRGQGTDTQYF. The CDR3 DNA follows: TGTGCCAGCAGCCGGGGACAGGGAACAGATACGCAGTATTTT.

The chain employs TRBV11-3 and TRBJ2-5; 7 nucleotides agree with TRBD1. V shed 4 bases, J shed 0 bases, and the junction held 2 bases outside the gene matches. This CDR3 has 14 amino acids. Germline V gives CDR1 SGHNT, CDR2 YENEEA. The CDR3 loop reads CASSSRGYQETQYF. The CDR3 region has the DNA TGTGCCAGCAGCTCCAGGGGGTACCAAGAGACCCAGTACTTC.

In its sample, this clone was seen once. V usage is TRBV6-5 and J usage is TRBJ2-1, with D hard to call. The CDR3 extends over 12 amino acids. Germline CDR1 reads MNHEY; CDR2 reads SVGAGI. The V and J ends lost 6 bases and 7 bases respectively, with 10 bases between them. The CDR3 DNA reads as TGTGCCAGCAGAGACTGGGTGAATGAGCAGTTCTTC. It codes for CASRDWVNEQFF.

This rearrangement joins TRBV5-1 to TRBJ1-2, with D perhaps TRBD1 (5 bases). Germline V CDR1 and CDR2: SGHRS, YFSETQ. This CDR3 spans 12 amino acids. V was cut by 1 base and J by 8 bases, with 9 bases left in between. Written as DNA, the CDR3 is TGCGCCAGCAGCTTGCCAGGGCAGGGCTACACCTTC. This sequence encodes CASSLPGQGYTF.

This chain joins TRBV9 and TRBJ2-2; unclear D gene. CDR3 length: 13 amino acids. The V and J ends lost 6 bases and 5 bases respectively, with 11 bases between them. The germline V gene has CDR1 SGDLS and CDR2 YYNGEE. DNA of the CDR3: TGTGCCAGCACGCCCGGACCGACCGGGGAGCTGTTTTTT. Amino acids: CASTPGPTGELFF.